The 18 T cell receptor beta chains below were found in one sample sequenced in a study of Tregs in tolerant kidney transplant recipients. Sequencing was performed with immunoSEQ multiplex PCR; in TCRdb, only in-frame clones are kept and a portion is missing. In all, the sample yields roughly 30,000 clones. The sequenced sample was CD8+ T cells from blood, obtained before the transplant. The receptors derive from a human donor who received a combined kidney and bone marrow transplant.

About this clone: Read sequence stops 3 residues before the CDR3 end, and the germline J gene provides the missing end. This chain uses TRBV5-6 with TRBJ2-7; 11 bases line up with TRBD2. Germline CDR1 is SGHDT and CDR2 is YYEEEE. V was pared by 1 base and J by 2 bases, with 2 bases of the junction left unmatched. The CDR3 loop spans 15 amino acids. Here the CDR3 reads CASSLRLAGPYEQYF. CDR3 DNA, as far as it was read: TGTGCCAGCAGCTTGAGACTAGCGGGACCCTACGAG.

The CDR3 is CASSLAGEGNIQYF. The sequenced part of the CDR3 DNA is TGTGCCAGCAGCTTAGCAGGGGAGGGAAACATT. The chain couples TRBV7-2 to TRBJ2-4, with 7 bases matching TRBD2. The read falls 3 residues short of the CDR3 end, and the missing part is taken from the germline J gene. Germline CDR1 and CDR2: SGHTA and FQGNSA. J lost 6 bases, V lost 0 bases, and 2 bases had no gene match. This CDR3 contains 14 residues.

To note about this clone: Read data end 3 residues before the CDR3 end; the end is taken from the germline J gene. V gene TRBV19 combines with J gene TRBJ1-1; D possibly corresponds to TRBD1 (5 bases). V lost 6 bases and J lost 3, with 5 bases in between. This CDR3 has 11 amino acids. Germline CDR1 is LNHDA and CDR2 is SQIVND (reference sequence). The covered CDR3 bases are TGTGCCAGTAGAGGGGACACTGAA. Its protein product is CASRGDTE. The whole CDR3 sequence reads CASRGDTEAFF.

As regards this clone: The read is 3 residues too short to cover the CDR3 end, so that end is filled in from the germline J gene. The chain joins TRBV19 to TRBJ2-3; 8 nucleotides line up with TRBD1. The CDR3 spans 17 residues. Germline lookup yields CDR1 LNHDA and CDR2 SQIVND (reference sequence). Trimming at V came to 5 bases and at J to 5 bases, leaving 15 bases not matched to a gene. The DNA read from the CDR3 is TGTGCCAGTAGTCCTTATTTGACAGGGGCAGGGGGAGATACG. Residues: CASSPYLTGAGGDT. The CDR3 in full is CASSPYLTGAGGDTQYF.

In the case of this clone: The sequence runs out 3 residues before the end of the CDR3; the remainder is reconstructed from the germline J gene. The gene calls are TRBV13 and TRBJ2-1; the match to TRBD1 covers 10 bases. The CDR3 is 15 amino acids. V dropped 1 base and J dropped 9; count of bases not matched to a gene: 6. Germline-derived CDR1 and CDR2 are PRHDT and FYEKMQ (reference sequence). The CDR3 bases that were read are TGTGCCAGCAGCTTAGCGGGACAGGGGATTCTTGAG. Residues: CASSLAGQGILE. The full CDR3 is CASSLAGQGILEQFF.

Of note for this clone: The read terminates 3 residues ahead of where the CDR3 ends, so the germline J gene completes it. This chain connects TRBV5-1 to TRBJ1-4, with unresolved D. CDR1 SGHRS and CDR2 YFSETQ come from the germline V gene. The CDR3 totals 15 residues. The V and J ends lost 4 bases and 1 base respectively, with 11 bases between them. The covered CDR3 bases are TGCGCCAGCAGCAAGGTCGGGGAAACTAATGAAAAA. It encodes CASSKVGETNEK. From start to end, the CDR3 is CASSKVGETNEKLFF.

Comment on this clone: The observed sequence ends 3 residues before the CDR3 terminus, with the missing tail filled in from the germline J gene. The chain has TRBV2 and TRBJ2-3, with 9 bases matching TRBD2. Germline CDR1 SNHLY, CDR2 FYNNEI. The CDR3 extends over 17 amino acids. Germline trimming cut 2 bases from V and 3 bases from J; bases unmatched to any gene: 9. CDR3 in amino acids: CASSEKREALSTDTQYF. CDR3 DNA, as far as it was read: TGTGCCAGCAGTGAAAAGCGGGAGGCTTTAAGTACAGATACG.

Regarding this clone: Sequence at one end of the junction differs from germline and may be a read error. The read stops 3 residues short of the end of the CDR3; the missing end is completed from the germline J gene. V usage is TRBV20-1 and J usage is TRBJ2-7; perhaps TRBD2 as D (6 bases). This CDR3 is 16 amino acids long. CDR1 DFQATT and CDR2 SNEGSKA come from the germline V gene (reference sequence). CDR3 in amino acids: CSARGDGGGDTYEQYF. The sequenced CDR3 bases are TGCAGTGCCAGAGGGGATGGCGGCGGGGATACCTACGAG.

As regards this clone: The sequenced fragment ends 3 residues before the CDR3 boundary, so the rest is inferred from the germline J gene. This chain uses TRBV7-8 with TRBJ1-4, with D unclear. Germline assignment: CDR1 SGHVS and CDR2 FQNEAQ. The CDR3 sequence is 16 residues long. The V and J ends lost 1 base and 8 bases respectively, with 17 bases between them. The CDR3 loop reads CASSLGSTRADEKLFF. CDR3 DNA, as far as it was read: TGTGCCAGCAGCTTAGGATCGACGCGGGCAGACGAAAAA.

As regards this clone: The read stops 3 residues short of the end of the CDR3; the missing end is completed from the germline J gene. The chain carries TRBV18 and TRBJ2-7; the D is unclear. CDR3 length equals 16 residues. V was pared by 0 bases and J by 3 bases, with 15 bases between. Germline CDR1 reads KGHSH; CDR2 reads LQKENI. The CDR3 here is CASSPPTQNPYYEQYF. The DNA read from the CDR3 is TGTGCCAGCTCACCACCTACACAAAACCCGTACTACGAG.

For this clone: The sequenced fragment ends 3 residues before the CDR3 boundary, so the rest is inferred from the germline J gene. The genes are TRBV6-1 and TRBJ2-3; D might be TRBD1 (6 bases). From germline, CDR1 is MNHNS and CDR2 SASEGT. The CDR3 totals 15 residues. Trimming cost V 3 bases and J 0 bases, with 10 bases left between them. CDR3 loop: CASSERGFSTDTQYF. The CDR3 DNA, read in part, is TGTGCCAGCAGTGAGAGGGGGTTTAGCACAGATACG.

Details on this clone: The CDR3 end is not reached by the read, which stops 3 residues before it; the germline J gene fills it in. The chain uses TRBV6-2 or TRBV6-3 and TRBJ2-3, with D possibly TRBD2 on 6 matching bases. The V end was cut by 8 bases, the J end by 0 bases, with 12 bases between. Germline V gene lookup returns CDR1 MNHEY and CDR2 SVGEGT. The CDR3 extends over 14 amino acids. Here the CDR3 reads CASRGLRSTDTQYF. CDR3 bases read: TGTGCCAGCCGGGGGTTGAGGAGCACAGATACG.

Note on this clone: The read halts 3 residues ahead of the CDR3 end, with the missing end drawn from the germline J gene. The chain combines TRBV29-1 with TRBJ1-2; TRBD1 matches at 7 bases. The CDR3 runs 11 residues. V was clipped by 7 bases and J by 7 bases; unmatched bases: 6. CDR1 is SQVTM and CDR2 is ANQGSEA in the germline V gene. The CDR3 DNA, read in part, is TGCAGCGAGTCTACAGGGGTTGGC. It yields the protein CSESTGVG. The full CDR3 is CSESTGVGYTF.

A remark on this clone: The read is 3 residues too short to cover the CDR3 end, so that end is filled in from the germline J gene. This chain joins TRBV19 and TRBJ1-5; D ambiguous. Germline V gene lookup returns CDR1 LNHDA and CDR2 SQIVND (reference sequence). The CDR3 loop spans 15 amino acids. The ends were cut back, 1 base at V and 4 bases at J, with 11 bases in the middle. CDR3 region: CASSIGYSLNQPQHF. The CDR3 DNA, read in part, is TGTGCCAGTAGTATAGGGTACAGCTTAAATCAGCCC.

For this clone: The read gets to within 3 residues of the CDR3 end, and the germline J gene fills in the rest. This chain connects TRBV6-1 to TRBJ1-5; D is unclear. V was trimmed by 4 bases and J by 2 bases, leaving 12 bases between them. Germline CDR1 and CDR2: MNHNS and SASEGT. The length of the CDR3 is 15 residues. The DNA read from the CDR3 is TGTGCCAGCAGTGGCCTACTGGCGGGCAATCAGCCC. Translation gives CASSGLLAGNQP. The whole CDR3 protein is CASSGLLAGNQPQHF.

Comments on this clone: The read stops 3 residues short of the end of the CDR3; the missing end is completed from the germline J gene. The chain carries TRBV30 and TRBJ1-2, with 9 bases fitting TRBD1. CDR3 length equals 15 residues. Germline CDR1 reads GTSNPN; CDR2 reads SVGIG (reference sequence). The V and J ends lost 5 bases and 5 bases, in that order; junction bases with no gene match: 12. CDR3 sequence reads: CAWEGTGWGGYGYTF. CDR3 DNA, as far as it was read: TGTGCCTGGGAGGGGACAGGGTGGGGAGGTTATGGC.

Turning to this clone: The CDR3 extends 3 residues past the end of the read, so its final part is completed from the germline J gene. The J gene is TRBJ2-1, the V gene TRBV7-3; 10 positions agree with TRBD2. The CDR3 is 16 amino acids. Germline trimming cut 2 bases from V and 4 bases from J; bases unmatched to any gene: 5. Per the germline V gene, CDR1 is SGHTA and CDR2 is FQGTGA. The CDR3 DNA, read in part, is TGTGCCAGCAGCTTACTAGCGGGAGAGGGTTACAATGAG. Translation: CASSLLAGEGYNE. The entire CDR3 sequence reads CASSLLAGEGYNEQFF. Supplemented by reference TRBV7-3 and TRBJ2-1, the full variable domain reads GAGVSQTPSNKVTEKGKYVELRCDPISGHTALYWYRQSLGQGPEFLIYFQGTGAADDSGLPNDRFFAVRPEGSVSTLKIQRTERGDSAVYLCASSLLAGEGYNEQFFGPGTRLTVL.

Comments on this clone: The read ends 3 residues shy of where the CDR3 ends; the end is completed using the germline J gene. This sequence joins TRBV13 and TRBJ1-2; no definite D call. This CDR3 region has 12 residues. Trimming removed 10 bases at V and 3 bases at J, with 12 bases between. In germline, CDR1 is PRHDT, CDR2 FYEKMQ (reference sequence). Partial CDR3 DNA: TGTGCCACCTCGCGGGTCGACTATGGC. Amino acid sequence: CATSRVDYG. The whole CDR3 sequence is CATSRVDYGYTF.